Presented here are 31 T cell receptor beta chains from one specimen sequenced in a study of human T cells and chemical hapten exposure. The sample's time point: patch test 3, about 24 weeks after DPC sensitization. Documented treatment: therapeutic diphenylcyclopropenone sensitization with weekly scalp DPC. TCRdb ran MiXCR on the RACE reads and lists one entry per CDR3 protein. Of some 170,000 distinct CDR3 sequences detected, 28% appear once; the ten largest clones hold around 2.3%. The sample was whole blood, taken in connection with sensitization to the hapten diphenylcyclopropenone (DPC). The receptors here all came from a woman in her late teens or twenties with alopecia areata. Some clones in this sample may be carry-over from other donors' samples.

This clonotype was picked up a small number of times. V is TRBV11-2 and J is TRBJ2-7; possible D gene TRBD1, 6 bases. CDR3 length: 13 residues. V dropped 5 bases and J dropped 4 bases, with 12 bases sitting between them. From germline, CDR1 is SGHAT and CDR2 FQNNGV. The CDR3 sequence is CASSPGHRYEQYF. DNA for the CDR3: TGTGCCAGCAGCCCGGGACACCGTTACGAGCAGTACTTC.

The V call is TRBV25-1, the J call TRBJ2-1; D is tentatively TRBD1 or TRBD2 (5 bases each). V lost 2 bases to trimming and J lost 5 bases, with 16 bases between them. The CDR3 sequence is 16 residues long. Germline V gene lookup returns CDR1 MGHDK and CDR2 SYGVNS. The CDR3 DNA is TGTGCCAGCAGTGAAACCGGGACCGACGGGGACAATGAGCAGTTCTTC. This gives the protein CASSETGTDGDNEQFF.

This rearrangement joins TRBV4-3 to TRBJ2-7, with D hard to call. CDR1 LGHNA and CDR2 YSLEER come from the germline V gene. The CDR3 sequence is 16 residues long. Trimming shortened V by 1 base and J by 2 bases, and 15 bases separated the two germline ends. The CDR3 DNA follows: TGCGCCAGCAGCCAAGGGGTGGCTATGGTCACCTACGAGCAGTACTTC. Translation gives CASSQGVAMVTYEQYF.

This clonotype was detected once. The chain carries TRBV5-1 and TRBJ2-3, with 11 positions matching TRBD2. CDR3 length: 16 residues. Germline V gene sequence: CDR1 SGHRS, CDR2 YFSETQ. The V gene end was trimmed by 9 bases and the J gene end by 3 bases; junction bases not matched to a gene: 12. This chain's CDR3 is CATGNSGRAATDTQYF. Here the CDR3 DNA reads TGCGCCACCGGAAATAGCGGGAGGGCTGCAACAGATACGCAGTATTTT.

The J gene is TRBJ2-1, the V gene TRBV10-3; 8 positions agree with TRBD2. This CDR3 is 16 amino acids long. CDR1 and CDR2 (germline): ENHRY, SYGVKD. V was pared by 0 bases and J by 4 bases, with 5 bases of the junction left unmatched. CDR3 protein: CAISESVAGLYNEQFF. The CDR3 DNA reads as TGTGCCATCAGTGAGTCGGTAGCGGGACTTTACAATGAGCAGTTCTTC.

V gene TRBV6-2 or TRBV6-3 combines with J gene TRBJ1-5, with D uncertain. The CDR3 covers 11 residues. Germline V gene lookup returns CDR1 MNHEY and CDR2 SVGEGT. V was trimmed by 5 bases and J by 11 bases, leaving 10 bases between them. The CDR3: CASSTQKTQHF. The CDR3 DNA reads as TGTGCCAGCAGTACCCAGAAAACCCAGCATTTT.

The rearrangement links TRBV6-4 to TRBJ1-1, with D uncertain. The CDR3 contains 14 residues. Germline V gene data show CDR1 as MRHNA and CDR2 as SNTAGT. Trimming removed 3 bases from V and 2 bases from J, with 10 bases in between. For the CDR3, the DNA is TGTGCCAGCAGTGAAAGGGCGGCAAACACTGAAGCTTTCTTT. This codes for CASSERAANTEAFF.

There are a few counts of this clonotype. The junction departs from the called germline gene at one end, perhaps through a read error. CDR3 DNA sequence: TGTGCCTCGAAAGGACAGGACCTTTTC. This codes for CASKGQDLF. The chain joins TRBV30 to TRBJ2-7; 7 nucleotides agree with TRBD1. The V gene's germline CDR1 is GTSNPN and CDR2 SVGIG (reference sequence). The CDR3 length is 9 residues.

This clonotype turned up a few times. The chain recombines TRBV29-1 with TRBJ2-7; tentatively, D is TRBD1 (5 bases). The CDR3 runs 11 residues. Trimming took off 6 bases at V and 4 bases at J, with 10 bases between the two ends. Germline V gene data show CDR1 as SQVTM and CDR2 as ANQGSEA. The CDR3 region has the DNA TGCAGCGTCGCGACAGCATACGAGCAGTACTTC. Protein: CSVATAYEQYF.

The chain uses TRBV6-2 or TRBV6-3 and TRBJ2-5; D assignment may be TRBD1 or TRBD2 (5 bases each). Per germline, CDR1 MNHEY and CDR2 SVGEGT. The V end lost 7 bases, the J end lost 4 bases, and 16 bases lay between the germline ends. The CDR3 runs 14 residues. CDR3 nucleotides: TGTGCCAGCACCCCCATGGGACGGCGAGAGACCCAGTACTTC. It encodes CASTPMGRRETQYF.

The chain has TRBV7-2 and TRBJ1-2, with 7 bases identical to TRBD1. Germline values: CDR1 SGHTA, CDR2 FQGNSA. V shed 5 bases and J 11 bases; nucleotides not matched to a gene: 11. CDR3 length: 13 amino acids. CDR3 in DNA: TGTGCCAGCAGCCCCGGACAGGACCGAGCGTACACCTTC. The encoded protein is CASSPGQDRAYTF.

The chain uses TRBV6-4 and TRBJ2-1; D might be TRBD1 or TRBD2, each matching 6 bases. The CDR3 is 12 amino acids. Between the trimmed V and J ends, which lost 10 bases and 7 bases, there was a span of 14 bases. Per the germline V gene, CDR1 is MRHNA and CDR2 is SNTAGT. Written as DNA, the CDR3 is TGTGCCACCAAAAGGGGGGCGAATGAGCAGTTCTTC. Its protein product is CATKRGANEQFF.

CDR3 DNA: TGCAGTGCTCCCCCGGGCGGGGCCACCTACAATGAGCAGTTCTTC. Translation gives CSAPPGGATYNEQFF. V usage is TRBV20-1 and J usage is TRBJ2-1, with D possibly matching TRBD2 (6 bases). Per the germline V gene, CDR1 is DFQATT and CDR2 is SNEGSKA (reference sequence). Trimming shortened V by 5 bases and J by 2 bases, and 16 bases separated the two germline ends. The CDR3 runs 15 residues.

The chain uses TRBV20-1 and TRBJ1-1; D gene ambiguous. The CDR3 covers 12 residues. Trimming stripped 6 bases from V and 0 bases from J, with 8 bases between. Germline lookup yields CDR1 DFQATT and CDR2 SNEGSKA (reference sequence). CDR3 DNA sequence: TGCAGTGCCTTCCGATTGAACACTGAAGCTTTCTTT. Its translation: CSAFRLNTEAFF.

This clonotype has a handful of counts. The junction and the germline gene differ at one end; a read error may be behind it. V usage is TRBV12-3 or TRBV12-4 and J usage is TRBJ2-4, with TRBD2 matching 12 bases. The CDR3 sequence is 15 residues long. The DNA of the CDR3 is TGTGCCAGCAGTCTAGCGGGGGGGGCCAAAAACATTCAGTACTTC. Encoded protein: CASSLAGGAKNIQYF.

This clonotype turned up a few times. The CDR3 sequence: CASSPILAGEFF. The CDR3 DNA reads as TGTGCCAGCTCACCAATACTAGCGGGGGAGTTCTTC. The V gene is TRBV18, the J gene TRBJ2-1; 11 positions agree with TRBD2. The germline V gene encodes CDR1 KGHSH and CDR2 LQKENI. CDR3 size: 12 residues. V gave up 2 bases and J gave up 14 bases; unmatched junction bases: 2.

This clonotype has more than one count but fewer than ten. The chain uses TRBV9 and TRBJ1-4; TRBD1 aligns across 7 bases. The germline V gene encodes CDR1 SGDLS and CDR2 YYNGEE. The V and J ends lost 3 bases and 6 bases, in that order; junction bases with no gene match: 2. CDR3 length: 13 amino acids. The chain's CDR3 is CASSAGTDEKLFF. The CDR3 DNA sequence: TGTGCCAGCAGCGCCGGGACAGATGAAAAACTGTTTTTT.

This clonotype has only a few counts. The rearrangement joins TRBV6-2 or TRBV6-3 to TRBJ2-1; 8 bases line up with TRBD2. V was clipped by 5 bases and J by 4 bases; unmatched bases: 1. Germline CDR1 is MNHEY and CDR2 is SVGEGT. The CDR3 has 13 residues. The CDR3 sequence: CASSTSGYNEQFF. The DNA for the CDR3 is TGTGCCAGCAGTACTAGCGGATACAATGAGCAGTTCTTC.

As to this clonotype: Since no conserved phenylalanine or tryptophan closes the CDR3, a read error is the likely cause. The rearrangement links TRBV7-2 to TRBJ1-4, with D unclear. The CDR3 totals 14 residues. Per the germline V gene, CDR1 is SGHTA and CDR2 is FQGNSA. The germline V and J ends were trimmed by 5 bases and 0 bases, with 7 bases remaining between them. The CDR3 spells CASSHGPTNEKLFS. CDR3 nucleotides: TGTGCCAGCAGCCATGGCCCAACTAATGAAAAACTGTTTTCT.

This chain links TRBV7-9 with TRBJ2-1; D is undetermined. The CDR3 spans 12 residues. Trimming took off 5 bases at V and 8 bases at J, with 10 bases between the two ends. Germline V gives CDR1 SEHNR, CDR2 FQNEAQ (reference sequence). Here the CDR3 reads CASSQSGDEQFF. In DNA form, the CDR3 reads TGTGCCAGCAGCCAATCTGGGGATGAGCAGTTCTTC.

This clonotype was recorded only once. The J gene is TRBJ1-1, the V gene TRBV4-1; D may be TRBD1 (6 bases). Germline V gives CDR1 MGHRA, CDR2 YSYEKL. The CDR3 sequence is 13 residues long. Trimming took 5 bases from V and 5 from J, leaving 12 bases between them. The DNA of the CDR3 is TGCGCCAGCAGCGGACAGCCGGGAACTGAAGCTTTCTTT. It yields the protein CASSGQPGTEAFF.

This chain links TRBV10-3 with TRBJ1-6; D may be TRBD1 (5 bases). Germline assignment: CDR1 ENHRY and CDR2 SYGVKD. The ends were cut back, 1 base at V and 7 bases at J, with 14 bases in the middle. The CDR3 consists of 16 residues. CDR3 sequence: CAISELDFSGNSPLHF. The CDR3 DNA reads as TGTGCCATCAGTGAGTTGGATTTCTCAGGGAATTCACCCCTCCACTTT.

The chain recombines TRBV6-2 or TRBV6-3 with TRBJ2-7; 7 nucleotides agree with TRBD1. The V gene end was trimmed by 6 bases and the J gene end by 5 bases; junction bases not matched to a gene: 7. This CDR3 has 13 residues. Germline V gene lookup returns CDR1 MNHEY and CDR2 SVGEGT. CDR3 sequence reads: CASSRHRGDEQYF. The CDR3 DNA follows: TGTGCCAGCAGCCGGCACAGGGGCGACGAGCAGTACTTC.

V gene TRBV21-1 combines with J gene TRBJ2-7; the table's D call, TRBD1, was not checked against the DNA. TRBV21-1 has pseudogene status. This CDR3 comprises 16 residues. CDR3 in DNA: TGTGCCAGCAGCAAAGCATTCGAGGGGCGCTTCGACGAGCAGTACTTC. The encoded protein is CASSKAFEGRFDEQYF.

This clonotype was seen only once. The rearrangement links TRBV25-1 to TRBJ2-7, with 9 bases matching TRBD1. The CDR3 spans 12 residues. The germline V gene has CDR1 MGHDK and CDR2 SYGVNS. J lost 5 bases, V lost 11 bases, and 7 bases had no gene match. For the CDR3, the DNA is TGTGCCGGTTCGGACAGGGGCAACGAGCAGTACTTC. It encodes CAGSDRGNEQYF.

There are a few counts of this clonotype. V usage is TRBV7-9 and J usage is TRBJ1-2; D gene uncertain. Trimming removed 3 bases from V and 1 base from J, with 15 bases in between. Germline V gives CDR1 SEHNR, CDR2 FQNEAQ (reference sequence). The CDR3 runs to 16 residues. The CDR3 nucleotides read TGTGCCAGCAGCTTGTCCCTCCGGGTCGTTAACTATGGCTACACCTTC. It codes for CASSLSLRVVNYGYTF.

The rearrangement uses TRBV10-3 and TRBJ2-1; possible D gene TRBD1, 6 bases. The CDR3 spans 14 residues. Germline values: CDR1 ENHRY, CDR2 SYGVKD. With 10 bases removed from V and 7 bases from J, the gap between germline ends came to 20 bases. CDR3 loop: CATGRAGAGNEQFF. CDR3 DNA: TGTGCCACGGGGCGGGCAGGGGCAGGGAATGAGCAGTTCTTC.

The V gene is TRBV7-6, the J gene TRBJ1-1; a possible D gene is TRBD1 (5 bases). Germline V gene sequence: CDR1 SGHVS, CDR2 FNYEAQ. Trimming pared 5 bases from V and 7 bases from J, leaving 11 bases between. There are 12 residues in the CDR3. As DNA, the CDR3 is TGTGCCAGCAGCCGTTTGACAGTTGAAGCTTTCTTT. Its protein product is CASSRLTVEAFF.

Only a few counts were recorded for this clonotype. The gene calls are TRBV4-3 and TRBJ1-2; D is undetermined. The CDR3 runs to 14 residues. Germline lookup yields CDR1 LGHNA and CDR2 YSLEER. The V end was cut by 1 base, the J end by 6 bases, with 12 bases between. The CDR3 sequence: CASSQVLREDGYTF. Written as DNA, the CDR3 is TGCGCCAGCAGCCAAGTTCTTAGGGAAGATGGCTACACCTTC.

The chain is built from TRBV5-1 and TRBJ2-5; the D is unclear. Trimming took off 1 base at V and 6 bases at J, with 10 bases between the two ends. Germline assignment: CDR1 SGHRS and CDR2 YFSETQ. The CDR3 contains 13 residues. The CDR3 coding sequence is TGCGCCAGCAGCTTGATGACGATGCAGACCCAGTACTTC. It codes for CASSLMTMQTQYF.

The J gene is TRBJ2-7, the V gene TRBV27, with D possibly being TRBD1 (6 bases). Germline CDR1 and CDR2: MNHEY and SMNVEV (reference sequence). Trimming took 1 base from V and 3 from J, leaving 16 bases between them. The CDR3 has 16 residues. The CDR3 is CASSLFATGGFYEQYF. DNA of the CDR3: TGTGCCAGCAGTTTATTTGCGACAGGCGGTTTCTACGAGCAGTACTTC.